The source of this TCR beta chain is a study of cytomegalovirus exposure and HLA in healthy donors. Notes on the study in general: The authors listed 164 TCR beta chains as cytomegalovirus-associated. Sequencing had likely introduced a cluster of highly shared sequence variants as an artifact. CMV serostatus stood as the only immune exposure information on hand. Previously analyzed data showed that most TCR beta V segments were productive at a frequency of about 90% or about 30%.

The PCR ran on 60 Vbeta and 13 Jbeta primers. Method: immunoSEQ multiplex PCR; TCRdb's copy keeps in-frame clones and lacks some. The sample includes about 140,000 clones, 61% of them seen just once. Comment on this clone: As yet, its antigen is unknown.

Sequenced: PBMCs. The receptor's source is a male donor in good health and CMV-seronegative.

This CDR3 is CASSSQTGSYEQYF. The CDR3 nucleotides are TGTGCCAGCAGTTCCCAGACAGGTTCATACGAGCAGTACTTC. This sequence joins TRBV5-4 and TRBJ2-5; D possibly corresponds to TRBD1 (6 bases). The J call may be mistaken, given a closer DNA end match to TRBJ2-7. Germline loops: CDR1 SGHNT, CDR2 YYREEE (reference sequence). This CDR3 is 14 amino acids long.